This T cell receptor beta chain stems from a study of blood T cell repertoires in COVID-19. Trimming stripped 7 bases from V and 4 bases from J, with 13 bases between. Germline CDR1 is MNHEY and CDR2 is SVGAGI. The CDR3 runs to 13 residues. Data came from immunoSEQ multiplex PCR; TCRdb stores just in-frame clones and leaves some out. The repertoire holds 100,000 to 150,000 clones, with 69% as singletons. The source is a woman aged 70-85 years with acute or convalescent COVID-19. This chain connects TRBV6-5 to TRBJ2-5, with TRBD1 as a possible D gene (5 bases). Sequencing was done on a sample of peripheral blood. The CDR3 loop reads CASTPGIRETQYF. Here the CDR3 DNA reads TGTGCCAGCACTCCAGGGATCAGAGAGACCCAGTACTTC.